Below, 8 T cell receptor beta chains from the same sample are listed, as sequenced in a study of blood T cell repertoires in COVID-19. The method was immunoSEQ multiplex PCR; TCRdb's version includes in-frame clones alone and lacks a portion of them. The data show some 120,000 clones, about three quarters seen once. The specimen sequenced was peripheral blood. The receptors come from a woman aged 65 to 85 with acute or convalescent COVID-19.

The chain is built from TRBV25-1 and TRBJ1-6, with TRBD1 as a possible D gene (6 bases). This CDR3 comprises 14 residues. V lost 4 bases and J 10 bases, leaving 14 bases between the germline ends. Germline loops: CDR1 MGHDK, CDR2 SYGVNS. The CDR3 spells CASSATGFASPLHF. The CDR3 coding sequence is TGTGCCAGCAGTGCTACAGGGTTTGCATCACCCCTCCACTTT.

The DNA for the CDR3 is TGTGCCAGCAGTTTATTGGGCAGGGGGCAATCTGGGGCCAACGTCCTGACTTTC. Protein: CASSLLGRGQSGANVLTF. The chain has TRBV27 and TRBJ2-6, with 8 bases matching TRBD1. Per germline, CDR1 MNHEY and CDR2 SMNVEV (reference sequence). This CDR3 region has 18 residues. V lost 1 base and J lost 1; bases outside the gene matches: 6.

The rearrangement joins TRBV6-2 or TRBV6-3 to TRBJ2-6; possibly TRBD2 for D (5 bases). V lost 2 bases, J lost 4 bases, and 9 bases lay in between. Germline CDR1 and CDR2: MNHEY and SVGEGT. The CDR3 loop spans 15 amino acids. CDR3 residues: CASSYREEGANVLTF. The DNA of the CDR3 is TGTGCCAGCAGTTACCGGGAAGAAGGGGCCAACGTCCTGACTTTC.

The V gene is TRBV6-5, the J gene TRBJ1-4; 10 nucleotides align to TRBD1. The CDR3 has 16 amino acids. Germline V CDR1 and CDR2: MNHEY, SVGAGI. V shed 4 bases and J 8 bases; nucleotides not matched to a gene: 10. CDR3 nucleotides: TGTGCCAGCAGTTTTGCCGGGACAGGGGCCCCGGAAAAACTGTTTTTT. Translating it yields CASSFAGTGAPEKLFF.

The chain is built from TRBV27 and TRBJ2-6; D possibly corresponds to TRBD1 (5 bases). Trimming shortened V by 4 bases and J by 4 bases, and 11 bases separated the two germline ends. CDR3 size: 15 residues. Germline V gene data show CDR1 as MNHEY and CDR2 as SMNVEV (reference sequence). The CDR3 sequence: CASSSDMAGANVLTF. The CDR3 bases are TGTGCCAGCAGTTCGGACATGGCCGGGGCCAACGTCCTGACTTTC. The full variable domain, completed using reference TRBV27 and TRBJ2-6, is EAQVTQNPRYLITVTGKKLTVTCSQNMNHEYMSWYRQDPGLGLRQIYYSMNVEVTDKGDVPEGYKVSRKEKRNFPLILESPSPNQTSLYFCASSSDMAGANVLTFGAGSRLTVL.

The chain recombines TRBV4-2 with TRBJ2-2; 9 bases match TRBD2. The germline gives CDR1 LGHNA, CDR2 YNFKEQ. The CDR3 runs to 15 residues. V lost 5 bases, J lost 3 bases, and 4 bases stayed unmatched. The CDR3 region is CASSSGRSDTGELFF. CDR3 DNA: TGTGCCAGCAGCAGCGGGAGGAGTGACACCGGGGAGCTGTTTTTT.

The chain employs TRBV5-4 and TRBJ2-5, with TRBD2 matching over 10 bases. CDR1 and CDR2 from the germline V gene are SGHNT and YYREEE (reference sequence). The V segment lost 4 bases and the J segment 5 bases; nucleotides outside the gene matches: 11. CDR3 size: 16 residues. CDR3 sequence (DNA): TGTGCCAGCAGCATTCGGAGCGGGAGGGCCGAGGAGACCCAGTACTTC. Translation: CASSIRSGRAEETQYF.

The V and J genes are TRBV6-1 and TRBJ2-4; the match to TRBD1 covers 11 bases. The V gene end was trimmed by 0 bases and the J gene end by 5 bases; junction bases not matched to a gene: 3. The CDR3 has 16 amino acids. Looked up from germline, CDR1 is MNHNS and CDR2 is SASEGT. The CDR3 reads CASSEAGQGVQNIQYF. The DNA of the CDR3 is TGTGCCAGCAGTGAAGCGGGACAGGGGGTCCAAAACATTCAGTACTTC.